This TCR beta chain was sequenced for a study of blood T cell repertoires in COVID-19 (dated by TCRdb to about 2020). Study-level background: Collaborator samples came from the United States, Italy and Spain and covered acute and convalescent phases of COVID-19. Samples were obtained from the ongoing ImmuneRACE study (first 160 participants) and from about 1,300 subjects provided by 6 global collaborators. The dataset comprised deeply sampled blood TCRbeta repertoires from subjects exposed to, actively infected with, or recovered from COVID-19. The sample metadata nearly always contained a de-identified subject ID, COVID-19 status, age in years and sex. The material from the prospective study consisted of cDNA or gDNA derived from T cells, B-cell-depleted T cells, or PBMCs. HLA class I and class II types, where available, came from metadata supplied by the sample provider rather than from assay-based typing. The repertoires were made available in a free public database intended to serve as a resource for research on the immune response to SARS-CoV-2.

Study-wide conclusions, independent of this receptor: The quantity of clinical and demographic metadata differed by source and by participant and was supplied without curation.

Worth noting for this clone: Its antigen specificity is not known. Qualities for individual bases were not recorded, and no much larger clone is one base off.

The immunoSEQ Assay, a bias-controlled multiplex PCR, was used to amplify TCRbeta CDR3 regions from genomic DNA. On the authors' methods: The number of nucleated cells in each sample was estimated by amplification of reference gene primers within the assay. To quantify the absolute abundance of each unique TCRbeta CDR3 rearrangement, sequence reads were collapsed and filtered. Productive Simpson clonality was computed per sample as the square root of Simpson's diversity index over productive rearrangements. In its TCRdb copy, this immuneACCESS table keeps in-frame sequences only and misses some clones. Where compared with another copy, unresolved V genes explain less than half of these, and the others have no known cause. Clone size and V and J calls were adopted from that table, with D and trimming inferred from the DNA. The sample yields 150,000 to 180,000 clones; around 85% were counted once. 25% to 35% of the sample lies in the top ten.

The collaborating institutions used their own protocols to collect whole blood in K2EDTA tubes. For TCRbeta analysis, collaborators shipped samples in one of three forms: frozen whole blood, isolated PBMCs, or DNA extracted from either of those sample types. According to the germline V gene (reference sequence), CDR1 reads LNHNV and CDR2 reads YYDKDF. V is cut back by 5 bases and J by 6 bases, with 6 bases in the junction unmatched. Including cysteine and phenylalanine, the CDR3 has 15 amino acids. Left in the record is the CDR3 DNA by itself, 45 bases read in frame from the first base. The receptor chain draws on TRBV15 and TRBJ2-4, with 11 central nucleotides matching TRBD1. This clonotype was obtained from a woman between 55 and 75 years old with acute or convalescent COVID-19. The sample comprised peripheral blood. The bases are TGTGCCACCAGCCTAGGGACAGGGGGGAGAAACATTCAGTACTTC. It specifies CATSLGTGGRNIQYF.